A single TCR beta chain is shown here with its context. What it binds is unknown. The sample belongs to a study of T cell responses to AZD1222 COVID-19 vaccine. Study-level findings and limits: Baseline serology detected seropositivity in only six AZD1222 recipients. Nearly half of unique spike-specific TCRs reportedly avoided B.1.351 and B.1.1.7 mutated regions. The peak T cell response came first, and repertoires were sampled only after it. Females made up more of the donors, who were largely white British, and clonal diversity may have come out too low.

Germline V CDR1 and CDR2: MNHEY, SMNVEV (reference sequence). This CDR3 is built from 18 residues. V lost 5 bases and J lost 3; bases outside the gene matches: 8. Some clones are missing from TCRdb's copy, which holds only in-frame ones; the method was immunoSEQ multiplex PCR. The sample includes roughly 84,000 clones, around 85% seen only once; the top ten take 12%. The sequencing here drew on peripheral blood, taken 28 days after the second AZD1222 dose. The chain couples TRBV27 to TRBJ2-2, with TRBD2 identical over 14 bases. The sequence was collected from an adult who received the AZD1222 COVID-19 vaccine. CDR3 protein: CASSPRGLAGVDTGELFF. The CDR3 region has the DNA TGTGCCAGCAGTCCCCGGGGACTAGCGGGGGTCGACACCGGGGAGCTGTTTTTT.